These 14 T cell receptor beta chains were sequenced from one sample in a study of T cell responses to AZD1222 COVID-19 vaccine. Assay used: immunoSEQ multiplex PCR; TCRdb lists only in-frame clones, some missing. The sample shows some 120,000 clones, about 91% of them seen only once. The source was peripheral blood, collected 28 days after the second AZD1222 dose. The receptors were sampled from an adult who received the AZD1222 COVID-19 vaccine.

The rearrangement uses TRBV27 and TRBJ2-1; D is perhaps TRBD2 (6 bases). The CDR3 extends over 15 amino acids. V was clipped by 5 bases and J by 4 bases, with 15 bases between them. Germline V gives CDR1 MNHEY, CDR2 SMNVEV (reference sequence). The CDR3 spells CASSRDSGGYNEQFF. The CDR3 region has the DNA TGTGCCAGCAGTAGAGACTCCGGAGGGTACAATGAGCAGTTCTTC.

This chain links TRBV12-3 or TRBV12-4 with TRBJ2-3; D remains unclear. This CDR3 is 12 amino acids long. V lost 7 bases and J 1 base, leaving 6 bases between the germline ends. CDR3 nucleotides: TGTGCCAGCACCCCCCGCACAGATACGCAGTATTTT. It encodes CASTPRTDTQYF.

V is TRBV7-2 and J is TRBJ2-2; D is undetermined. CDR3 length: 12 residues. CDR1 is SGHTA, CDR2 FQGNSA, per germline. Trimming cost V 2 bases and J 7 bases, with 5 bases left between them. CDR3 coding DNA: TGTGCCAGCAGCTTAAGGATCGGGGAGCTGTTTTTT. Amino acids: CASSLRIGELFF.

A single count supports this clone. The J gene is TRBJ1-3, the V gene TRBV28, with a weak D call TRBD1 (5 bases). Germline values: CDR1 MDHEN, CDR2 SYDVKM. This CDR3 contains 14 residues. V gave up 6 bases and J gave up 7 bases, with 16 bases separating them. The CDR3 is CASSWGERRNTIYF. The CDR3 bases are TGTGCCAGCAGCTGGGGGGAGCGCCGGAACACCATATATTTT.

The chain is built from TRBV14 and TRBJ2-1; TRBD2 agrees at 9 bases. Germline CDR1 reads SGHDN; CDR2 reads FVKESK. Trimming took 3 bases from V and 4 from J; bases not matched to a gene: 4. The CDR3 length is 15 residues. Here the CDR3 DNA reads TGTGCCAGCAGCCAGAGACTAGCGGAATACAATGAGCAGTTCTTC. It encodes CASSQRLAEYNEQFF.

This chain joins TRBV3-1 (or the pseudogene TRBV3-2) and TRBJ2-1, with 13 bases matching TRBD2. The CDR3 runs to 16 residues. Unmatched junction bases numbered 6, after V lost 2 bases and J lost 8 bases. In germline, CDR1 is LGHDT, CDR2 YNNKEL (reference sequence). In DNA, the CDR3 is TGTGCCAGCAGCCAATGGACTAGCGGGAGTGGCGATGAGCAGTTCTTC. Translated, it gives CASSQWTSGSGDEQFF.

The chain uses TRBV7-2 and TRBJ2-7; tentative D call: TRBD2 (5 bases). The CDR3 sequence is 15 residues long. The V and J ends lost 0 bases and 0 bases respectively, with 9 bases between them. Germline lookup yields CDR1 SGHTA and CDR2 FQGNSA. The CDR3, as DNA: TGTGCCAGCAGCTTAGCACGGGATACCTCCTACGAGCAGTACTTC. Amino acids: CASSLARDTSYEQYF.

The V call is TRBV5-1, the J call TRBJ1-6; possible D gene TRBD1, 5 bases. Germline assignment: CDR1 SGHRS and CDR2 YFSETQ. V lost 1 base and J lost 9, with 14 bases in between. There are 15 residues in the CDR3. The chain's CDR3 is CASSLNGQGSSPLHF. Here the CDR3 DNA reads TGCGCCAGCAGCTTGAATGGCCAGGGCTCTTCACCCCTCCACTTT.

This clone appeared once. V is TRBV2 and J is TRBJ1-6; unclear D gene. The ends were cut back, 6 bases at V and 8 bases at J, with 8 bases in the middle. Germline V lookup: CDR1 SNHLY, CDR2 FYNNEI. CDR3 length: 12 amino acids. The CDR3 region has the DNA TGTGCCAGCAGGTGGGAGGATTCACCCCTCCACTTT. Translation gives CASRWEDSPLHF.

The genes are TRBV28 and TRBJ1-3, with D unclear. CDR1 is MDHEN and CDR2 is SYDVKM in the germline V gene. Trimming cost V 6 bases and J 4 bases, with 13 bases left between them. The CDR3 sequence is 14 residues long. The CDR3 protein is CASRGAGEGNTIYF. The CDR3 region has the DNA TGTGCCAGCAGGGGAGCGGGTGAGGGAAACACCATATATTTT.

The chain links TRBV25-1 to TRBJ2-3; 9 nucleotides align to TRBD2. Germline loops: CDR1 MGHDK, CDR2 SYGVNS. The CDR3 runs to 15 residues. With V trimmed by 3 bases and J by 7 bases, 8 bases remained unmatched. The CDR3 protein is CASSEGSGSANTQYF. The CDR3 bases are TGTGCCAGCAGTGAGGGTAGCGGGAGTGCGAATACGCAGTATTTT. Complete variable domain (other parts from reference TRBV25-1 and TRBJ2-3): EADIYQTPRYLVIGTGKKITLECSQTMGHDKMYWYQQDPGMELHLIHYSYGVNSTEKGDLSSESTVSRIRTEHFPLTLESARPSHTSQYLCASSEGSGSANTQYFGPGTRLTVL.

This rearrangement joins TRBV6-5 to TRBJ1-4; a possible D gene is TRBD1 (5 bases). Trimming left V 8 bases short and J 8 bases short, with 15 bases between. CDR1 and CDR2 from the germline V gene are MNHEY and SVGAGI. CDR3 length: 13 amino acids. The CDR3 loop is CASGGLESEKLFF. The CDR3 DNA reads TGTGCCAGCGGGGGGTTGGAGAGCGAAAAACTGTTTTTT.

CDR3 residues: CASSGTGTTNEKLFF. The CDR3 DNA follows: TGTGCCAGCAGTGGGACAGGGACAACTAATGAAAAACTGTTTTTT. The chain joins TRBV2 to TRBJ1-4; TRBD1 matches at 8 bases. The CDR3 has 15 residues. The trim removed 4 bases at V and 0 bases at J, leaving 1 base unmatched. Germline V lookup: CDR1 SNHLY, CDR2 FYNNEI.

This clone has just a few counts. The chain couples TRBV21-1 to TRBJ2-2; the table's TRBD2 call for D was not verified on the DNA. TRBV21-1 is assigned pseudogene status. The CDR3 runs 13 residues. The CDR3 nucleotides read TGTGCCAGCAGCAAAGTTGAGAAGAGGAAGACGTTTTTT. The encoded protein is CASSKVEKRKTFF.